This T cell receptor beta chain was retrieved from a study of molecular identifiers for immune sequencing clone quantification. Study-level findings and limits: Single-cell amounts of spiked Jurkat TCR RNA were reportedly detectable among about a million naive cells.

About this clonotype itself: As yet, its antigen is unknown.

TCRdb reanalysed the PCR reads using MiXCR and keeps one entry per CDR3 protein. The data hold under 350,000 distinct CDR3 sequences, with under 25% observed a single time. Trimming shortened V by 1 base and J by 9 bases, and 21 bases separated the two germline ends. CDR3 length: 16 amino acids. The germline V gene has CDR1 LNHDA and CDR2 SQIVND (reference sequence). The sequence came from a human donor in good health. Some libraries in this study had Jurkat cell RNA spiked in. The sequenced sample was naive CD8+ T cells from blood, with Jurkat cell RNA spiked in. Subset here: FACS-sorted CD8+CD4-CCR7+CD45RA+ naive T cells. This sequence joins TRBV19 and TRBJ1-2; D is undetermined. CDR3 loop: CASSIGQPTPAYSYTF. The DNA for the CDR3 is TGTGCCAGTAGTATAGGGCAACCAACTCCGGCATATAGCTACACCTTC.